Listed below are T cell receptor beta chains from one sample, sequenced in a study of regulatory T cells in long-lasting Graves disease. TCRdb called the multiplex PCR reads again in MiXCR, with one record for every CDR3 protein. The sample has approximately 460,000 distinct CDR3 sequences, 16% seen once. A further study also used this sample, focusing on T cells in Graves' hyperthyroidism and ophthalmopathy.

Sequenced material: peripheral blood mononuclear cells (PBMCs), taken at new diagnosis, from a patient treated with antithyroid drugs. The receptors shown here come from a woman in her thirties with Graves disease. Each CDR3 is given with its conserved first and last residue. The D gene is left open where the match is weak. Part of the rows lack a size; the others show once, few, many or a class for expanded clones.

CDR3 length,J gene,D gene,clone size,V gene,CDR3 DNA,CDR3 protein
17,TRBJ2-7,TRBD2,-,TRBV14,TGTGCCAGCAGCCAAGTAGGACCGGGACTAGGATTATACGAGCAGTACTTC,CASSQVGPGLGLYEQYF
16,TRBJ2-7,-,-,TRBV20-1,TGCAGTGCTAGAGACCGGGTCGCTGGGGGCGGATACGAGCAGTACTTC,CSARDRVAGGGYEQYF
14,TRBJ2-3,TRBD1,few,TRBV10-3,TGTGCCATCAAAGGGACAGGGCGCACAGATACGCAGTATTTT,CAIKGTGRTDTQYF
13,TRBJ2-3,-,many,TRBV27,TGTGCCAGCAGTGGGCGAACAGGGAATACGCAGTATTTT,CASSGRTGNTQYF
14,TRBJ2-5,-,once,TRBV18,TGTGCCAGCTCACCACGAGGGAGTGGAGAGACCCAGTACTTC,CASSPRGSGETQYF
16,TRBJ1-2,-,-,TRBV25-1,TGTGCCAGCAGTGAAACGGAGGGACCCACTAACTGTGGCTACACCTTC,CASSETEGPTNCGYTF
15,TRBJ1-2,-,many,TRBV6-1,TGTGCCAGCGTCCCCCTCTTTCAAGTCGGCTATGGCTACACCTTC,CASVPLFQVGYGYTF
16,TRBJ2-1,TRBD2,-,TRBV24-1,TGTGCCACCAGTGGCCCCGGGACTAGCGGGAGACATGGGCAGTTCTTC,CATSGPGTSGRHGQFF
14,TRBJ2-7,-,-,TRBV7-9,TGTGCCAGCAGCTTAGGACAGAGTTACTACGAGCAGTACTTC,CASSLGQSYYEQYF
17,TRBJ2-3,-,few,TRBV7-3,TGTGCCAGCAGCTCCCGAGCTACTATGGCGGACACAGATACGCAGTATTTT,CASSSRATMADTDTQYF
13,TRBJ2-7,-,many,TRBV12-3/TRBV12-4,TGTGCCAGCAGTAAGAGGGACGGCTACGAGCAGTACTTC,CASSKRDGYEQYF
13,TRBJ1-2,-,few,TRBV29-1,TGCAGCGTTGAAGTTGGGGAGATGTATGGCTACACCTTC,CSVEVGEMYGYTF
14,TRBJ1-1,-,many,TRBV12-3/TRBV12-4,TGTGCCAGCAGTTTGTGGGGTAAGGACACTGAAGCTTTCTTT,CASSLWGKDTEAFF
14,TRBJ1-2,-,many,TRBV7-9,TGTGCCAGCAGCATGTCCGGGGAACCTTATGGCTACACCTTC,CASSMSGEPYGYTF
13,TRBJ1-1,-,many,TRBV30,TGTGCCTGGAGCAACAGGCAGAACACTGAAGCTTTCTTT,CAWSNRQNTEAFF
16,TRBJ2-2,TRBD1,-,TRBV9,TGTGCCAGCAGCGTAGTTGCGACAGGGGGCTCCGGGGAGCTGTTTTTT,CASSVVATGGSGELFF
15,TRBJ2-2,TRBD2,few,TRBV20-1,TGCAGTGCTAGGAGCGGGGGGGCGAACACCGGGGAGCTGTTTTTT,CSARSGGANTGELFF
18,TRBJ2-1,TRBD2,-,TRBV24-1,TGTGCCACCAGTGACAACGGAGGAGTAGCGGGAGTGTTAAATGAGCAGTTCTTC,CATSDNGGVAGVLNEQFF
19,TRBJ2-1,-,many,TRBV10-3,TGTGCCATCAGTGAGTCGGGACAGGGGTTCAGCGGGAGGAGAAATGAGCAGTTCTTC,CAISESGQGFSGRRNEQFF
15,TRBJ2-7,TRBD2,few,TRBV4-1,TGCGCCAGCACCTCTGGAGCGGGACCTACCTACGAGCAGTACTTC,CASTSGAGPTYEQYF
14,TRBJ2-7,-,few,TRBV20-1,TGCAGTGCTAGTGAGATGGTGGGAACGATCGAGCAGTACTTC,CSASEMVGTIEQYF
13,TRBJ1-1,TRBD1,many,TRBV7-9,TGTGCCAGCAGCCTAGGGGGCCTTAGGGAAGCTTTCTTT,CASSLGGLREAFF
14,TRBJ2-3,-,few,TRBV10-2,TGCGCCAGCAGTGCTGCAGACAGCCCAGATACGCAGTATTTT,CASSAADSPDTQYF
18,TRBJ2-1,-,-,TRBV4-1,TGCGCCAGCAGCTACGACAAATCCTGGCAGGGGAGGTACAATGAGCAGTTCTTC,CASSYDKSWQGRYNEQFF
17,TRBJ2-2,TRBD2,once,TRBV28,TGTGCCAGCAGCCCCTCCCCTAGCGGGAAGAGGACCGGGGAGCTGTTTTTT,CASSPSPSGKRTGELFF
15,TRBJ2-2,-,-,TRBV6-2/TRBV6-3,TGTGCCAGCAGTTACCTCAGGGGTAACACCGGGGAGCTGTTTTTT,CASSYLRGNTGELFF
14,TRBJ1-1,-,many,TRBV6-1,TGTGCCAGCCTAGATAACGGACAGAACACTGAAGCTTTCTTT,CASLDNGQNTEAFF
18,TRBJ2-1,-,many,TRBV4-1,TGCGCCAGCAGCCAAGGGGCCCTCGCGGCACAAGTGACAAATGAGCAGTTCTTC,CASSQGALAAQVTNEQFF
15,TRBJ2-5,-,few,TRBV14,TGTGCCAGCAGCCAAGATCTTGCCAGACAAGAGACCCAGTACTTC,CASSQDLARQETQYF
13,TRBJ2-1,-,-,TRBV4-1,TGCGCCAGCAGCCAAGCCCAGCTAGCCCCGCAGTTCTTC,CASSQAQLAPQFF
16,TRBJ2-7,-,many,TRBV28,TGTGCCAGCAGCCAACGAGGCGGTGGGGGGTCCTACGAGCAGTACTTC,CASSQRGGGGSYEQYF
14,TRBJ2-7,-,many,TRBV28,TGTGCCAGCAGTTTAGCCGGAGGAGATTACGAGCAGTACTTC,CASSLAGGDYEQYF
16,TRBJ2-3,TRBD2,-,TRBV24-1,TGTGCCACCAGTGACTCTAGCGGGGATTACACAGATACGCAGTATTTT,CATSDSSGDYTDTQYF
16,TRBJ2-3,TRBD2,few,TRBV7-9,TGTGCCAGCACCCGTCGAGCCGGGACTAACACAGATACGCAGTATTTT,CASTRRAGTNTDTQYF
14,TRBJ1-2,-,many,TRBV2,TGTGCCAGCAGTGAAAGTTACGCGTCCTATGGCTACACCTTC,CASSESYASYGYTF
13,TRBJ1-5,-,few,TRBV19,TGTGCCAGTAGTATAGGATACGGACAGCCCCAGCATTTT,CASSIGYGQPQHF
13,TRBJ1-6,-,few,TRBV4-3,TGCGCCAGCAGCCAATTCAAAGATTCACCCCTCCACTTT,CASSQFKDSPLHF
17,TRBJ2-3,-,many,TRBV12-5,TGTGCTAGTGGTTTGGTACTGTCTAGCGAGGGGACAGATACGCAGTATTTT,CASGLVLSSEGTDTQYF
12,TRBJ1-5,-,few,TRBV6-2/TRBV6-3,TGTGCCAGCTGCGTGGGCAATCAGCCCCAGCATTTT,CASCVGNQPQHF
14,TRBJ2-7,TRBD2,many,TRBV27,TGTGCCAGCAGTTTAACCGGGAGGACCTACGAGCAGTACTTC,CASSLTGRTYEQYF
15,TRBJ1-1,-,few,TRBV28,TGTGCCAGCAGTTTATTAAGGGGGTTCGGCACTGAAGCTTTCTTT,CASSLLRGFGTEAFF
16,TRBJ2-7,-,-,TRBV20-1,TGCAGTGCTAGTCCCAAGGGACAACAACACTCCTACGAGCAGTACTTC,CSASPKGQQHSYEQYF
15,TRBJ1-3,-,-,TRBV27,TGTGCCAGCAGTTTAGGGGCGGGGTCTGGAAACACCATATATTTT,CASSLGAGSGNTIYF
15,TRBJ1-6,TRBD1,many,TRBV30,TGTGCCTGGAGAAGGGACAGGGGATCGAATTCACCCCTCCACTTT,CAWRRDRGSNSPLHF
13,TRBJ2-7,-,many,TRBV29-1,TGCAGCGTCAAACAGGGAAGCTCCTACGAGCAGTACTTC,CSVKQGSSYEQYF
12,TRBJ1-2,-,few,TRBV29-1,TGCAGCGTTGATCAGCTTAACTATGGCTACACCTTC,CSVDQLNYGYTF
13,TRBJ2-7,TRBD1,many,TRBV5-1,TGCGCCAGCATGCCGACAGGGGATGACGAGCAGTACTTC,CASMPTGDDEQYF
17,TRBJ2-1,TRBD1,-,TRBV6-5,TGTGCCAGCAGTTACTTGGGGTCAGGGGGTTCGCTAAGGGGACAGTTCTTC,CASSYLGSGGSLRGQFF
15,TRBJ2-7,-,many,TRBV6-5,TGTGCCAGCAGTTACAGTAACCGGCCCTCCTACGAGCAGTACTTC,CASSYSNRPSYEQYF
12,TRBJ2-1,-,many,TRBV2,TGTGCCAGCAGGGGCTTGGACAATGAGCAGTTCTTC,CASRGLDNEQFF
13,TRBJ1-2,-,few,TRBV7-9,TGTGCCAGCAGCTGGGCCGCTAACTATGGCTACACCTTC,CASSWAANYGYTF